Each of the 17 T cell receptor beta chains below was sequenced from the same sample in a study of sequential checkpoint blockade in melanoma. Here immunoSEQ multiplex PCR was the method, and the copy in TCRdb shows in-frame clones only, minus some. The top ten clones hold less than 20% of a sample with some 6,000 clones, approximately 50% of them seen once. Indicated treatment: randomized to nivolumab then ipilimumab (arm A) or the reverse (arm B). This material consisted of CD8+ T cells sorted from blood (inferred from file names), taken from a patient given nivolumab and ipilimumab in sequence. Receptors were obtained from a human donor with melanoma.

This chain joins TRBV29-1 and TRBJ2-1; 9 positions agree with TRBD1. Germline V gives CDR1 SQVTM, CDR2 ANQGSEA. The CDR3 runs to 12 residues. Unmatched junction bases numbered 1, after V lost 2 bases and J lost 8 bases. CDR3: CSVETGGDEQFF. The CDR3 DNA is TGCAGCGTTGAAACAGGGGGCGATGAGCAGTTCTTC.

This clone was observed a handful of times. The chain combines TRBV19 with TRBJ1-2; 7 bases are shared with TRBD1. CDR1 is LNHDA and CDR2 is SQIVND in the germline V gene (reference sequence). J lost 6 bases, V lost 5 bases, and 3 bases had no gene match. The CDR3 consists of 12 residues. The CDR3 DNA follows: TGTGCCAGTAGTCCAGGGACAGATGGCTACACCTTC. This encodes CASSPGTDGYTF.

This clone appeared a few times. V is TRBV4-3 and J is TRBJ2-7; possible D gene TRBD1, 5 bases. Between the trimmed V and J ends, which lost 0 bases and 6 bases, there was a span of 18 bases. Per the germline V gene, CDR1 is LGHNA and CDR2 is YSLEER. CDR3 size: 16 residues. The CDR3: CASSQDPLIGVIEQYF. The CDR3 nucleotides are TGCGCCAGCAGCCAAGATCCCCTTATAGGGGTGATCGAGCAGTACTTC.

This clone is medium-sized. The DNA for the CDR3 is TGTGCCAGTACTTTCCCCGGGGGACTCTATGGCTACACCTTC. Its translation: CASTFPGGLYGYTF. This chain uses TRBV19 with TRBJ1-2, with D possibly being TRBD1 (5 bases). Germline V CDR1 and CDR2: LNHDA, SQIVND (reference sequence). The V end was cut by 7 bases, the J end by 4 bases, with 16 bases between. The CDR3 runs to 14 residues.

V is TRBV19 and J is TRBJ2-2; TRBD2 matches 8 bases. Germline CDR1 reads LNHDA; CDR2 reads SQIVND (reference sequence). This CDR3 contains 15 residues. V dropped 3 bases and J dropped 4; count of bases not matched to a gene: 4. The CDR3 nucleotides are TGTGCCAGTAGTATTGCGGGGGGAGGCACCGGGGAGCTGTTTTTT. Residues: CASSIAGGGTGELFF. Complete variable domain (other parts from reference TRBV19 and TRBJ2-2): DGGITQSPKYLFRKEGQNVTLSCEQNLNHDAMYWYRQDPGQGLRLIYYSQIVNDFQKGDIAEGYSVSREKKESFPLTVTSAQKNPTAFYLCASSIAGGGTGELFFGEGSRLTVL.

The chain couples TRBV27 to TRBJ1-1; D gene uncertain. The V gene's germline CDR1 is MNHEY and CDR2 SMNVEV (reference sequence). Trimming left V 4 bases short and J 1 base short, with 7 bases between. CDR3 size: 13 residues. The CDR3 bases are TGTGCCAGCAGTTCCCTTTCGAACACTGAAGCTTTCTTT. Protein product: CASSSLSNTEAFF.

The rearrangement links TRBV18 to TRBJ2-7, with 11 bases identical to TRBD2. This CDR3 comprises 14 residues. After removal of 6 bases from V and 3 bases from J, the junction contained 4 bases not matched to a gene. The germline V gene encodes CDR1 KGHSH and CDR2 LQKENI. CDR3 coding DNA: TGTGCCAGCTCGGCCGGGACTAGCGGCTACGAGCAGTACTTC. The encoded protein is CASSAGTSGYEQYF.

In its sample, this clone was seen a few times. This chain connects TRBV9 to TRBJ2-2; a possible D gene is TRBD2 (6 bases). The CDR3 has 15 residues. Germline V CDR1 and CDR2: SGDLS, YYNGEE. Deletions cut 4 bases from V and 7 bases from J, with 17 bases between. CDR3: CASSPGGVIDGELFF. The CDR3 region has the DNA TGTGCCAGCAGCCCGGGCGGGGTAATTGACGGGGAGCTGTTTTTT.

The sample holds one count of this clone. The chain couples TRBV7-9 to TRBJ2-1, with D perhaps matching TRBD2 (6 bases). The V gene's germline CDR1 is SEHNR and CDR2 FQNEAQ (reference sequence). Trimming shortened V by 1 base and J by 9 bases, and 10 bases separated the two germline ends. This CDR3 spans 13 amino acids. CDR3 DNA: TGTGCCAGCAGCTTAGTGTTGGAGGGTGAGCAGTTCTTC. Translated, it gives CASSLVLEGEQFF.

In this sample, this clone turned up a few times. This chain joins TRBV6-6 and TRBJ2-7; D perhaps matches TRBD1 (6 bases). Looked up from germline, CDR1 is MNHNY and CDR2 is SVGAGI (reference sequence). Between the trimmed V and J ends, which lost 4 bases and 5 bases, there was a span of 15 bases. The CDR3 is 14 residues long. The CDR3 sequence is CASSWDTTWDEQYF. For the CDR3, the DNA is TGTGCCAGCAGTTGGGACACGACATGGGACGAGCAGTACTTC.

V usage is TRBV27 and J usage is TRBJ2-2; the match to TRBD2 covers 8 bases. From germline, CDR1 is MNHEY and CDR2 SMNVEV (reference sequence). The CDR3 has 13 amino acids. Trimming cost V 5 bases and J 10 bases; bases outside gene matches: 6. This CDR3 is CASSGRGGPELFF. The CDR3 DNA sequence: TGTGCCAGCAGTGGCCGGGGGGGTCCGGAGCTGTTTTTT.

The gene calls are TRBV2 and TRBJ2-1, with TRBD1 identical over 7 bases. Germline V gene sequence: CDR1 SNHLY, CDR2 FYNNEI. V gave up 5 bases and J gave up 6 bases; unmatched junction bases: 4. CDR3 length equals 13 residues. As DNA, the CDR3 is TGTGCCAGCAGTTTAGGACAGGTCAATGAGCAGTTCTTC. Translation gives CASSLGQVNEQFF.

This chain uses TRBV11-2 with TRBJ2-2; no clear D. The length of the CDR3 is 11 residues. V dropped 7 bases and J dropped 7 bases, with 7 bases sitting between them. Germline CDR1 SGHAT, CDR2 FQNNGV. CDR3 nucleotides: TGTGCCAGCACCTCAGTCGGGGAGCTGTTTTTT. This translates into CASTSVGELFF.

The J gene is TRBJ2-3, the V gene TRBV27; TRBD2 matches 9 bases. This CDR3 is 17 amino acids long. From germline, CDR1 is MNHEY and CDR2 SMNVEV (reference sequence). The ends lost 4 bases at V and 2 bases at J; junction bases unmatched: 10. The CDR3 bases are TGTGCCAGCAGTTATGATACTAGCGGGCGCCCCACAGATACGCAGTATTTT. As protein: CASSYDTSGRPTDTQYF.

The chain carries TRBV29-1 and TRBJ1-2; TRBD1 matches at 7 bases. Germline trimming cut 6 bases from V and 1 base from J; bases unmatched to any gene: 5. Germline V gene data show CDR1 as SQVTM and CDR2 as ANQGSEA. The CDR3 length is 13 residues. The CDR3, as DNA: TGCAGCGTAGAGACAGGGCTTAACTATGGCTACACCTTC. Translating it yields CSVETGLNYGYTF. The entire variable domain, with the rest obtained from reference TRBV29-1 and TRBJ1-2, is as follows: SAVISQKPSRDICQRGTSLTIQCQVDSQVTMMFWYRQQPGQSLTLIATANQGSEATYESGFVIDKFPISRPNLTFSTLTVSNMSPEDSSIYLCSVETGLNYGYTFGSGTRLTVV.

This clone has a handful of counts. This CDR3 is CASSLAPRGSTEAFF. CDR3 coding DNA: TGCGCCAGCAGCTTGGCCCCCAGGGGTAGCACTGAAGCTTTCTTT. This chain links TRBV5-1 with TRBJ1-1; D perhaps matches TRBD1 (6 bases). The V gene lost 0 bases and the J gene lost 4 bases, with 13 bases spanning the gap. This CDR3 has 15 amino acids. Per the germline V gene, CDR1 is SGHRS and CDR2 is YFSETQ.

The chain employs TRBV27 and TRBJ2-1; a possible D gene is TRBD1 (5 bases). Trimming removed 2 bases from V and 3 bases from J, with 14 bases in between. CDR1 is MNHEY and CDR2 is SMNVEV in the germline V gene (reference sequence). The CDR3 spans 16 residues. The CDR3: CASSLESVRGYNEQFF. The CDR3 DNA reads as TGTGCCAGCAGTTTAGAGTCGGTAAGGGGCTACAATGAGCAGTTCTTC.